Reported below is one TCR beta chain. This specimen belongs to a study of T-cell reconstitution after alpha-beta-depleted transplantation in children. V trimming: 5 bases; J trimming: 6 bases; junction bases outside the gene matches: 7. The CDR3 sequence is 15 residues long. Germline CDR1 is SGHTA and CDR2 is FQGNSA. Unique molecular identifiers were used to barcode this TCRbeta library. In TCRdb, the PCR reads were re-called with MiXCR into one record per CDR3 protein. The data hold a few hundred thousand distinct CDR3 sequences, with 7.5% to 10% observed a single time. Specimen: PBMCs from the stem cell graft donor, collected from the stem cell graft. The J gene is TRBJ2-2, the V gene TRBV7-2; 9 positions match TRBD1. This TCR derives from a human donor who donated a stem cell graft to a child with SCID. The CDR3 region has the DNA TGTGCCAGCAGCCAGGGACAGGGCCGGGCCGGGGAGCTGTTTTTT. Its protein product is CASSQGQGRAGELFF.